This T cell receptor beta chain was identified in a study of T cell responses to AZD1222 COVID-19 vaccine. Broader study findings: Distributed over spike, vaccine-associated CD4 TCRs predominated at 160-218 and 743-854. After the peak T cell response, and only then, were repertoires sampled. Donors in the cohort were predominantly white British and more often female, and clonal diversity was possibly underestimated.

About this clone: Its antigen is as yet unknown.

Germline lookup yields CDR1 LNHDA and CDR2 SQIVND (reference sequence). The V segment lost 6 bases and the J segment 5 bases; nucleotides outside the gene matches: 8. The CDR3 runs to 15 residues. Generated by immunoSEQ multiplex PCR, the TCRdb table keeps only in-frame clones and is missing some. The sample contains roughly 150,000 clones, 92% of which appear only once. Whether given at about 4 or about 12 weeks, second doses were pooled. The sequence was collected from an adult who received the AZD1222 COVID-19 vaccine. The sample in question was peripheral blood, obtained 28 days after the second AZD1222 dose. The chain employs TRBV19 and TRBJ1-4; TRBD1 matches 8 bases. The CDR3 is CASSLPGQANEKLFF. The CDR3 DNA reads TGTGCCAGTAGCCTCCCGGGACAGGCGAATGAAAAACTGTTTTTT.